One and the same sample provided the 18 T cell receptor beta chains below, sequenced in a study of cytomegalovirus exposure and HLA in healthy donors. It was with 60 Vbeta and 13 Jbeta primers that the PCR ran. Generated by immunoSEQ multiplex PCR, the TCRdb table keeps only in-frame clones and is missing some. The sample consists of under 200,000 clones, approximately 81% of them appearing once. Input material: PBMCs. These TCRs come from a man aged 25-45 years in good health and CMV-seropositive.

The chain combines TRBV29-1 with TRBJ2-2; D is undetermined. The CDR3 contains 12 residues. Germline assignment: CDR1 SQVTM and CDR2 ANQGSEA. Trimming took off 5 bases at V and 5 bases at J, with 9 bases between the two ends. The CDR3 spells CSVRPRTGELFF. DNA for the CDR3: TGCAGCGTTCGACCGAGGACCGGGGAGCTGTTTTTT.

This chain joins TRBV18 and TRBJ2-5; 7 positions agree with TRBD1. Per the germline V gene, CDR1 is KGHSH and CDR2 is LQKENI. Trimming at V came to 4 bases and at J to 3 bases, leaving 5 bases not matched to a gene. The CDR3 extends over 14 amino acids. CDR3 sequence: CASSRGTAKETQYF. DNA of the CDR3: TGTGCCAGCTCACGGGGGACAGCAAAAGAGACCCAGTACTTC.

This chain connects TRBV5-1 to TRBJ1-4; tentative D call: TRBD1 (5 bases). The CDR3 is made up of 15 amino acids. V was cut by 0 bases and J by 8 bases, with 14 bases left in between. Germline CDR1 SGHRS, CDR2 YFSETQ. The CDR3 protein is CASSLEAGLNEKLFF. DNA of the CDR3: TGCGCCAGCAGCTTGGAGGCAGGGTTAAACGAAAAACTGTTTTTT. The full variable domain, in which reference TRBV5-1 and TRBJ1-4 provide the parts outside the CDR3, is KAGVTQTPRYLIKTRGQQVTLSCSPISGHRSVSWYQQTPGQGLQFLFEYFSETQRNKGNFPGRFSGRQFSNSRSEMNVSTLELGDSALYLCASSLEAGLNEKLFFGSGTQLSVL.

The chain carries TRBV13 and TRBJ2-7; D not certain. The V end was cut by 6 bases, the J end by 11 bases, with 8 bases between. Germline CDR1 is PRHDT and CDR2 is FYEKMQ (reference sequence). The CDR3 has 9 residues. The CDR3 nucleotides read TGTGCCAGCAGTCCCACGGAGTACTTC. This gives the protein CASSPTEYF.

This clone was seen only once. The V call is TRBV5-5, the J call TRBJ2-2; 7 bases match TRBD1. This CDR3 region has 15 residues. The junction had 6 bases not matched to a gene; V was cut back by 4 bases and J by 3 bases. Germline-derived CDR1 and CDR2 are SGHKS and YYEKEE (reference sequence). The CDR3 nucleotides are TGTGCCAGCAGCCAACGACAGGGCGACACCGGGGAGCTGTTTTTT. It translates to CASSQRQGDTGELFF. The full variable domain, in which reference TRBV5-5 and TRBJ2-2 provide the parts outside the CDR3, is DAGVTQSPTHLIKTRGQQVTLRCSPISGHKSVSWYQQVLGQGPQFIFQYYEKEERGRGNFPDRFSARQFPNYSSELNVNALLLGDSALYLCASSQRQGDTGELFFGEGSRLTVL.

This chain links TRBV11-3 with TRBJ1-1, with 10 positions matching TRBD1. CDR1 is SGHNT and CDR2 is YENEEA in the germline V gene. J gave up 5 bases and V 5 bases, and 11 bases lay outside the gene matches. The CDR3 length is 16 residues. The CDR3 region is CASSPGGDRGWTEAFF. The CDR3 DNA is TGTGCCAGCAGCCCGGGAGGGGACAGGGGCTGGACTGAAGCTTTCTTT.

The chain is built from TRBV4-3 and TRBJ2-2, with 8 bases fitting TRBD1. V gave up 3 bases and J gave up 2 bases; unmatched junction bases: 2. The CDR3 is made up of 15 amino acids. Germline V gene sequence: CDR1 LGHNA, CDR2 YSLEER. CDR3 in amino acids: CASSQGQVNTGELFF. The CDR3 DNA is TGCGCCAGCAGCCAGGGACAGGTTAACACCGGGGAGCTGTTTTTT.

This chain joins TRBV5-8 and TRBJ2-2; D ambiguous. The V gene's germline CDR1 is SGHTS and CDR2 YDEGEE. V was clipped by 1 base and J by 5 bases, with 15 bases between them. There are 16 residues in the CDR3. The DNA of the CDR3 is TGTGCCAGCAGCTTGAGACATCTCAAGTGGACCGGGGAGCTGTTTTTT. Protein: CASSLRHLKWTGELFF.

V and J are TRBV19 and TRBJ2-3; D is perhaps TRBD2 (6 bases). Germline assignment: CDR1 LNHDA and CDR2 SQIVND (reference sequence). The CDR3 runs to 15 residues. The V end lost 6 bases, the J end lost 0 bases, and 13 bases lay between the germline ends. This CDR3 is CASSMGGTSTDTQYF. Written as DNA, the CDR3 is TGTGCCAGTAGCATGGGGGGTACTAGCACAGATACGCAGTATTTT.

The rearrangement joins TRBV19 to TRBJ2-7; no reliable D call. This CDR3 contains 14 residues. V gave up 5 bases and J gave up 1 base, with 12 bases separating them. The germline gives CDR1 LNHDA, CDR2 SQIVND (reference sequence). The CDR3 DNA sequence: TGTGCCAGTAGTCCCTTAGTGAAATCCTACGAGCAGTACTTC. Residues: CASSPLVKSYEQYF.

The chain recombines TRBV12-5 with TRBJ2-2; D remains ambiguous. Germline lookup yields CDR1 LGHNT and CDR2 FRNRAP. CDR3 length equals 12 residues. Trimming removed 7 bases from V and 1 base from J, with 4 bases in between. CDR3 residues: CASALNTGELFF. CDR3 in DNA: TGTGCTAGTGCCCTGAACACCGGGGAGCTGTTTTTT. Combining the CDR3 with reference TRBV12-5 and TRBJ2-2 gives the whole variable domain DARVTQTPRHKVTEMGQEVTMRCQPILGHNTVFWYRQTMMQGLELLAYFRNRAPLDDSGMPKDRFSAEMPDATLATLKIQPSEPRDSAVYFCASALNTGELFFGEGSRLTVL.

On this clone: A read error may produce the germline difference seen at one junction end. The same CDR3 arises from other DNA sequences in this sample as well. The V call is TRBV5-4, the J call TRBJ1-3; tentative D call: TRBD1 (6 bases). The germline V gene has CDR1 SGHNT and CDR2 YYREEE (reference sequence). The CDR3 extends over 15 amino acids. CDR3 DNA: TGCGCCAGCAGCATCCCGACAGGAGATGGAAACACCATATATTTT. This codes for CASSIPTGDGNTIYF.

The V gene is TRBV11-2, the J gene TRBJ2-5, with 12 bases aligning to TRBD2. After removal of 4 bases from V and 4 bases from J, the junction contained 13 bases not matched to a gene. This CDR3 has 18 residues. CDR1 is SGHAT and CDR2 is FQNNGV in the germline V gene. The CDR3 spells CASSSVLLAGGLPETQYF. CDR3 bases: TGTGCCAGCAGCTCGGTCCTTCTAGCGGGAGGGCTTCCAGAGACCCAGTACTTC.

The genes are TRBV7-2 and TRBJ1-5; TRBD1 matches at 9 bases. In germline, CDR1 is SGHTA, CDR2 FQGNSA. This CDR3 has 14 residues. Trimming took 5 bases from V and 6 from J; bases not matched to a gene: 5. The CDR3 coding sequence is TGTGCCAGCAGCCAGAACAGGGGGCTTCAGCCCCAGCATTTT. Its protein is CASSQNRGLQPQHF.

The chain is built from TRBV27 and TRBJ2-7; 11 bases are shared with TRBD1. CDR3 length: 13 residues. Trimming took 8 bases from V and 4 from J; bases not matched to a gene: 4. CDR1 MNHEY and CDR2 SMNVEV come from the germline V gene (reference sequence). The CDR3, as DNA: TGTGCCAGCTCGGGACAGGGGGAGTACGAGCAGTACTTC. Residues: CASSGQGEYEQYF.

The chain couples TRBV15 to TRBJ1-1, with 9 bases identical to TRBD1. This CDR3 contains 13 residues. In germline, CDR1 is LNHNV, CDR2 YYDKDF (reference sequence). Trimming at V came to 5 bases and at J to 10 bases, leaving 8 bases not matched to a gene. The CDR3 reads CATSRGQGTGAFF. The CDR3 DNA reads as TGTGCCACCAGCCGGGGACAGGGAACCGGAGCTTTCTTT.

The chain couples TRBV30 to TRBJ1-3; possibly TRBD1 for D (6 bases). CDR1 and CDR2 from the germline V gene are GTSNPN and SVGIG (reference sequence). The CDR3 contains 16 residues. Between the trimmed V and J ends, which lost 2 bases and 4 bases, there was a span of 18 bases. CDR3 region: CAWSRLGAGQGNTIYF. DNA for the CDR3: TGTGCCTGGAGTAGACTGGGGGCCGGCCAGGGAAACACCATATATTTT.

The chain uses TRBV5-6 and TRBJ2-7; D remains ambiguous. This CDR3 is 14 amino acids long. V was trimmed by 2 bases and J by 0 bases, leaving 9 bases between them. In germline, CDR1 is SGHDT, CDR2 YYEEEE. Here the CDR3 reads CASSFGLTSYEQYF. The CDR3 region has the DNA TGTGCCAGCAGCTTTGGGCTAACCTCCTACGAGCAGTACTTC.